This TCR beta chain was sequenced in a study of CD8+CD57+ T cells in acquired aplastic anemia. Study-wide results and limits: Patients did not significantly differ from controls in CD8+ Simpson's diversity.

V lost 4 bases and J lost 4; bases outside the gene matches: 12. The CDR3 consists of 16 residues. Germline CDR1 and CDR2: SGHAT and FQNNGV. In patients chosen for sequencing, flow cytometry had shown CD8+CD57+ cell expansion. Diagnosis of severe acquired aplastic anemia applied to all patients. Concerning this clonotype itself: Its antigen is undetermined.

CDR3 and TCR beta VDJ profiling relied on a genomic DNA template. Via MiXCR, TCRdb re-called the reads, giving one row per CDR3 protein. The profile shows about 250,000 distinct CDR3 sequences, more than 40% of them singletons. The sequence was collected from a human donor with aplastic anemia. The source material was sorted CD4+, CD8+, or CD8+CD57+ T cells (not recorded which) from PBMCs. The chain has TRBV11-2 and TRBJ2-5; TRBD1 aligns across 7 bases. CDR3 nucleotides: TGTGCCAGCAGCTCGTCCGGGACAGTAAAACTAGAGACCCAGTACTTC. Protein sequence: CASSSSGTVKLETQYF. The full variable domain, its missing parts supplied by reference TRBV11-2 and TRBJ2-5, is EAGVAQSPRYKIIEKRQSVAFWCNPISGHATLYWYQQILGQGPKLLIQFQNNGVVDDSQLPKDRFSAERLKGVDSTLKIQPAKLEDSAVYLCASSSSGTVKLETQYFGPGTRLLVL.